These T cell receptor beta chains were read from a single sample in a study of blood T cell repertoires in COVID-19. Profiling relied on immunoSEQ multiplex PCR, and the TCRdb table lists in-frame clones only, not all of them. The sample holds roughly 270,000 clones; roughly 80% are singletons and the top ten take more than 4%. The sequencing input was PBMCs or T cells enriched from blood (not recorded which). The receptors here all came from a man aged 40-55 years who had been exposed to COVID-19. Both conserved end residues are part of each CDR3. The D gene is left open where the match is weak. Only part of the rows carry a size: once, few, many, or a class if the clone is expanded.

- | TRBJ2-3 | TRBV2 | - | CARQGGDTQYF | TGTGCCAGACAGGGTGGGGATACGCAGTATTTT
- | TRBJ1-3 | TRBV10-2 | - | CASRGASGRASGNTIYF | TGCGCCAGCCGAGGGGCTAGCGGGAGGGCCTCTGGAAACACCATATATTTT
many | TRBJ2-5 | TRBV10-1 | - | CASSDITSGVETQYF | TGCGCCAGCAGTGATATCACTAGTGGTGTGGAGACCCAGTACTTC
- | TRBJ2-5 | TRBV18 | TRBD2 | CASSELVGLIFGKETQYF | TGTGCCAGCTCAGAACTAGTGGGACTAATCTTCGGCAAAGAGACCCAGTACTTC
- | TRBJ2-5 | TRBV10-1 | TRBD1 | CASSDYRGRETQYF | TGCGCCAGCAGTGACTACAGGGGGCGAGAGACCCAGTACTTC
- | TRBJ2-3 | TRBV27 | TRBD2 | CASSSSGSIADTQYF | TGTGCCAGCAGTTCTAGCGGGAGTATCGCAGATACGCAGTATTTT
- | TRBJ1-2 | TRBV19 | - | CAMGEQGHGYTF | TGTGCCATGGGGGAACAGGGCCATGGCTACACCTTC
- | TRBJ2-1 | TRBV19 | TRBD2 | CASAPLAGGSNEQFF | TGTGCCAGTGCCCCCCTAGCGGGAGGGTCCAATGAGCAGTTCTTC
- | TRBJ1-2 | TRBV19 | - | CASSIRQGGYGYTF | TGTGCCAGTAGTATTCGGCAGGGAGGCTATGGCTACACCTTC
- | TRBJ2-1 | TRBV7-3 | - | CASSPPAGEQFF | TGTGCCAGCAGCCCCCCGGCCGGGGAGCAGTTCTTC
once | TRBJ2-7 | TRBV16 | - | CASSPTEGRTYEQYF | TGTGCCAGCAGCCCGACGGAGGGCCGAACCTACGAGCAGTACTTC
- | TRBJ2-5 | TRBV5-4 | TRBD2 | CASSSTSGFEETQYF | TGTGCCAGCAGCTCGACTAGCGGCTTCGAGGAGACCCAGTACTTC
- | TRBJ1-1 | TRBV6-5 | - | CASSLQGTEAFF | TGTGCCAGCAGTTTACAGGGTACTGAAGCTTTCTTT
- | TRBJ2-3 | TRBV6-1 | TRBD2 | CASSDLGLAGGDTQYF | TGTGCCAGCAGTGATCTTGGACTAGCGGGAGGAGATACGCAGTATTTT
once | TRBJ2-1 | TRBV5-6 | - | CASSLGGINDEQFF | TGTGCCAGCAGCTTGGGCGGGATTAACGATGAGCAGTTCTTC
- | TRBJ1-2 | TRBV27 | - | CASSSGGTGNRGYTF | TGTGCCAGCAGTTCGGGGGGTACAGGGAATCGGGGCTACACCTTC
- | TRBJ1-3 | TRBV6-6 | - | CASSRLASNSGNTIYF | TGTGCCAGCAGTCGACTCGCGTCCAACTCTGGAAACACCATATATTTT
- | TRBJ2-3 | TRBV6-5 | - | CASTQDSRTDTQYF | TGTGCCAGCACGCAGGATTCCCGCACAGATACGCAGTATTTT
- | TRBJ1-1 | TRBV27 | - | CASSGIAGGGAFF | TGTGCCAGCAGTGGCATCGCGGGAGGGGGAGCTTTCTTT
- | TRBJ2-5 | TRBV10-3 | - | CAIITWLVGETQYF | TGTGCCATCATTACCTGGCTAGTTGGGGAGACCCAGTACTTC
- | TRBJ2-1 | TRBV6-5 | - | CASRRTQMGNEQFF | TGTGCCAGCAGACGGACTCAAATGGGGAATGAGCAGTTCTTC
- | TRBJ2-5 | TRBV6-1 | - | CASSDWLALETQYF | TGTGCCAGCAGTGATTGGCTAGCTCTGGAGACCCAGTACTTC
- | TRBJ1-2 | TRBV11-2 | TRBD1 | CASSPDRPYGYTF | TGTGCCAGCAGCCCGGACAGGCCATATGGCTACACCTTC
- | TRBJ2-3 | TRBV6-1 | - | CASSDYARYQPDTQYF | TGTGCCAGCAGTGATTATGCTAGGTACCAGCCAGATACGCAGTATTTT
- | TRBJ2-4 | TRBV4-1 | - | CASSQAGGYGAKNIQYF | TGCGCCAGCAGCCAGGCAGGCGGGTATGGTGCCAAAAACATTCAGTACTTC
- | TRBJ1-3 | TRBV3-1/TRBV3-2 | - | CASSQGHSSGNTIYF | TGTGCCAGCAGCCAAGGTCACAGCTCTGGAAACACCATATATTTT
- | TRBJ2-2 | TRBV3-1/TRBV3-2 | TRBD1 | CASSRSHRGTGELFF | TGTGCCAGCAGCCGATCACACAGGGGCACCGGGGAGCTGTTTTTT
- | TRBJ1-5 | TRBV7-8 | - | CASSSQGAQPQHF | TGTGCCAGCAGTTCACAGGGTGCTCAGCCCCAGCATTTT
- | TRBJ2-7 | TRBV29-1 | TRBD1 | CSVRGQYSYEQYF | TGCAGCGTTCGGGGACAGTACTCCTACGAGCAGTACTTC
- | TRBJ1-2 | TRBV2 | - | CASRIGGQGYTF | TGTGCCAGCAGAATCGGGGGGCAAGGCTACACCTTC
- | TRBJ1-2 | TRBV3-1/TRBV3-2 | - | CASSQDPSYGYTF | TGTGCCAGCAGCCAAGACCCGAGCTATGGCTACACCTTC
- | TRBJ2-3 | TRBV2 | TRBD2 | CTSGDWGTDTQYF | TGTACTAGCGGAGACTGGGGCACAGATACGCAGTATTTT
- | TRBJ2-2 | TRBV9 | - | CASSVEGREAGELFF | TGTGCCAGCAGCGTAGAAGGCAGGGAAGCCGGGGAGCTGTTTTTT
- | TRBJ2-4 | TRBV2 | - | CASSDGQGGAKNIQYF | TGTGCCAGCAGTGACGGCCAGGGGGGAGCCAAAAACATTCAGTACTTC
- | TRBJ2-7 | TRBV18 | - | CASSPRGVTLSEQYF | TGTGCCAGCTCACCAAGGGGCGTCACCCTTTCTGAGCAGTACTTC
- | TRBJ2-1 | TRBV27 | TRBD2 | CASMRLAGVGEQFF | TGTGCCAGCATGAGACTAGCGGGAGTTGGGGAGCAGTTCTTC
- | TRBJ1-6 | TRBV6-5 | - | CASRPTVWARSPLHF | TGTGCCAGCAGGCCAACAGTGTGGGCAAGGTCACCCCTCCACTTT
- | TRBJ1-1 | TRBV5-1 | - | CASRGSPGANTEAFF | TGCGCCAGCAGGGGGAGTCCAGGGGCGAACACTGAAGCTTTCTTT
- | TRBJ2-7 | TRBV7-9 | - | CASSFGEGGPPEQYF | TGTGCCAGCAGCTTCGGGGAAGGGGGACCTCCCGAGCAGTACTTC
- | TRBJ2-1 | TRBV27 | - | CASSLGLVHEQFF | TGTGCCAGCAGTTTGGGGCTAGTTCATGAGCAGTTCTTC
- | TRBJ1-2 | TRBV7-9 | - | CASSLGHTTSYGYTF | TGTGCCAGCAGCTTAGGTCACACCACCTCCTATGGCTACACCTTC
- | TRBJ2-1 | TRBV7-6 | TRBD2 | CASSLTGLANNEQFF | TGTGCCAGCAGCTTAACGGGACTAGCGAACAATGAGCAGTTCTTC
- | TRBJ2-7 | TRBV30 | TRBD1 | CAWSVGTGGAGYEQYF | TGTGCCTGGAGTGTCGGGACAGGGGGCGCTGGTTACGAGCAGTACTTC
- | TRBJ2-7 | TRBV10-3 | - | CAISGTRTAPYEQYF | TGTGCCATCAGTGGAACCCGGACAGCCCCCTACGAGCAGTACTTC
- | TRBJ2-7 | TRBV19 | TRBD2 | CASSTHELAGPVPYEQYF | TGTGCCAGTAGTACCCACGAACTAGCGGGGCCGGTTCCCTACGAGCAGTACTTC
- | TRBJ2-5 | TRBV4-1 | - | CASSQTPGQLKETQYF | TGCGCCAGCAGCCAAACCCCCGGACAGTTAAAAGAGACCCAGTACTTC
few | TRBJ2-2 | TRBV5-4 | - | CASVRQDTGELFF | TGTGCCAGCGTACGACAGGACACCGGGGAGCTGTTTTTT
- | TRBJ1-6 | TRBV19 | - | CASSLANSPLHF | TGTGCCAGTAGTTTGGCAAATTCACCCCTCCACTTT
few | TRBJ2-7 | TRBV11-3 | - | CASSLAFARAYEQYF | TGTGCCAGCAGCTTAGCGTTCGCGAGGGCCTACGAGCAGTACTTC
- | TRBJ2-3 | TRBV9 | TRBD2 | CASSVVATSAGTDTQYF | TGTGCCAGCAGCGTAGTGGCTACTAGCGCTGGCACAGATACGCAGTATTTT
- | TRBJ1-2 | TRBV5-1 | TRBD1 | CASNPGGAAYGYTF | TGCGCCAGCAATCCAGGGGGCGCAGCATATGGCTACACCTTC
- | TRBJ1-5 | TRBV5-5 | TRBD1 | CASSLRDRGLQPQHF | TGTGCCAGCAGCTTGAGAGACAGGGGGCTTCAGCCCCAGCATTTT